The 27 T cell receptor beta chains given below trace back to one sample, sequenced in a study of blood T cell repertoires in COVID-19 (dated by TCRdb to 2020 to 2021). The library came from the immunoSEQ multiplex PCR assay. TCRdb limited this immuneACCESS table to in-frame rearrangements with V and J called. A share of clones is missing; checked studies link under half to unresolved V genes, and the rest is unexplained. The sample table lists about 97,000 clones, roughly nine tenths of them with a count of one. Together, the top ten hold around 16% of the sample. Source material: peripheral blood. The receptors derive from a man aged 50-59 years with acute or convalescent COVID-19.

The chain links TRBV3-1 (or the pseudogene TRBV3-2) to TRBJ2-2, with a possible D match to TRBD1 (5 bases). Germline lookup yields CDR1 LGHDT and CDR2 YNNKEL (reference sequence). CDR3 length: 15 residues. Trimming cost V 3 bases and J 5 bases, with 13 bases left between them. CDR3 region: CASSQDTPSTGELFF. CDR3 nucleotides: TGTGCCAGCAGCCAGGACACACCGTCGACCGGGGAGCTGTTTTTT.

The V gene is TRBV27, the J gene TRBJ2-2, with 8 nucleotides matching TRBD1. Unmatched junction bases numbered 11, after V lost 7 bases and J lost 1 base. The V gene's germline CDR1 is MNHEY and CDR2 SMNVEV (reference sequence). The CDR3 is made up of 17 amino acids. Here the CDR3 reads CASTFRAGQGNTGELFF. CDR3 bases: TGTGCCAGCACCTTCCGGGCAGGACAGGGGAACACCGGGGAGCTGTTTTTT.

Concerning this clone itself: The conserved final phenylalanine or tryptophan is absent from the CDR3, which likely points to a read error. The DNA is omitted, as the CDR3 cannot be located on it reliably, and the CDR3 follows TCRdb's listing. The genes are TRBV7-3 and TRBJ2-3; the DNA was not compared with TRBD2, the D call given in the table. Germline V gene lookup returns CDR1 SGHTA and CDR2 FQGTGA. Including both end residues, the CDR3 is 8 amino acids long. The CDR3: CASSSRLH.

This rearrangement joins TRBV5-4 to TRBJ1-2; no reliable D call. This CDR3 comprises 12 residues. V was cut by 2 bases and J by 3 bases, with 5 bases left in between. Germline V gene data show CDR1 as SGHNT and CDR2 as YYREEE (reference sequence). The chain's CDR3 is CASSFEDYGYTF. DNA of the CDR3: TGTGCCAGCAGCTTCGAGGACTATGGCTACACCTTC.

The CDR3 DNA sequence: TGTGCCAGCAGCCAGGGACTAGCGGGGACCAATGAGCAGTTCTTC. Encoded protein: CASSQGLAGTNEQFF. The rearrangement uses TRBV3-1 (or the pseudogene TRBV3-2) and TRBJ2-1; 13 positions match TRBD2. V lost 3 bases, J lost 6 bases, and 2 bases stayed unmatched. CDR1 LGHDT and CDR2 YNNKEL come from the germline V gene (reference sequence). The CDR3 sequence is 15 residues long.

This chain connects TRBV28 to TRBJ1-3, with a possible D match to TRBD1 (6 bases). V was cut by 3 bases and J by 2 bases, with 11 bases left in between. The CDR3 sequence is 15 residues long. Germline lookup yields CDR1 MDHEN and CDR2 SYDVKM. The CDR3 DNA follows: TGTGCCAGCAGTTTTCTTCCAGGGGCTGGAAACACCATATATTTT. Translating it yields CASSFLPGAGNTIYF. Variable domain in full (rest from reference TRBV28 and TRBJ1-3): DVKVTQSSRYLVKRTGEKVFLECVQDMDHENMFWYRQDPGLGLRLIYFSYDVKMKEKGDIPEGYSVSREKKERFSLILESASTNQTSMYLCASSFLPGAGNTIYFGEGSWLTVV.

J is TRBJ1-1 and V is TRBV28; 7 nucleotides match TRBD1. Germline V CDR1 and CDR2: MDHEN, SYDVKM. The CDR3 length is 15 residues. V lost 10 bases to trimming and J lost 2 bases; unmatched junction nucleotides: 13. The CDR3 coding sequence is TGTGCCACCGACCCGGAGGGGGCGGGTAACACTGAAGCTTTCTTT. Translating gives CATDPEGAGNTEAFF.

CDR3 in DNA: TGTGCCAGCAGTGACAGCGGGGGCGATTCACCCCTCCACTTT. This codes for CASSDSGGDSPLHF. The gene calls are TRBV3-1 (or the pseudogene TRBV3-2) and TRBJ1-6; D perhaps matches TRBD1 (6 bases). The CDR3 sequence is 14 residues long. The V gene's germline CDR1 is LGHDT and CDR2 YNNKEL (reference sequence). V lost 6 bases to trimming and J lost 8 bases, with 14 bases between them.

This chain connects TRBV7-2 to TRBJ2-1, with D perhaps matching TRBD1 (6 bases). The CDR3 runs 16 residues. Germline CDR1 SGHTA, CDR2 FQGNSA. V lost 6 bases to trimming and J lost 0 bases, with 15 bases between them. The CDR3 reads CASRAEDRSSYNEQFF. Here the CDR3 DNA reads TGTGCCAGCAGAGCGGAAGACAGGAGCTCCTACAATGAGCAGTTCTTC.

The genes are TRBV2 and TRBJ1-6; 7 nucleotides line up with TRBD1. V shed 1 base, J shed 6 bases, and the junction held 3 bases outside the gene matches. The germline gives CDR1 SNHLY, CDR2 FYNNEI. This CDR3 has 15 amino acids. CDR3 protein: CASSEGTGANSPLHF. The CDR3 DNA follows: TGTGCCAGCAGTGAAGGAACAGGGGCTAATTCACCCCTCCACTTT.

V and J are TRBV27 and TRBJ1-3; D not certain. The V and J ends lost 2 bases and 2 bases respectively, with 10 bases between them. Germline CDR1 and CDR2: MNHEY and SMNVEV (reference sequence). There are 15 residues in the CDR3. The CDR3 reads CASSLTSDPGNTIYF. CDR3 nucleotide sequence: TGTGCCAGCAGTTTAACTTCCGATCCTGGAAACACCATATATTTT.

V and J are TRBV6-6 and TRBJ2-1, with 9 bases lining up with TRBD2. With V trimmed by 5 bases and J by 0 bases, 11 bases remained unmatched. This CDR3 has 18 residues. The germline CDR1 and CDR2 sequences are MNHNY and SVGAGI (reference sequence). Here the CDR3 reads CASSPGGGVRSSYNEQFF. In DNA, the CDR3 is TGTGCCAGCAGTCCAGGCGGGGGGGTACGTAGCTCCTACAATGAGCAGTTCTTC.

The chain carries TRBV6-2 or TRBV6-3 and TRBJ1-5; 10 nucleotides agree with TRBD1. CDR3 length: 15 residues. V shed 4 bases, J shed 7 bases, and the junction held 7 bases outside the gene matches. Germline assignment: CDR1 MNHEY and CDR2 SVGEGT. Here the CDR3 reads CASSSAGTGEQPQHF. As DNA, the CDR3 is TGTGCCAGCAGTTCCGCCGGGACAGGGGAACAGCCCCAGCATTTT.

This chain connects TRBV19 to TRBJ1-1; D remains unclear. The CDR3 has 13 residues. Per the germline V gene, CDR1 is LNHDA and CDR2 is SQIVND (reference sequence). Trimming took off 6 bases at V and 3 bases at J, with 11 bases between the two ends. The CDR3 spells CASSGTADTEAFF. CDR3 in DNA: TGTGCCAGTAGCGGTACAGCGGACACTGAAGCTTTCTTT.

The chain carries TRBV19 and TRBJ2-6; D is unclear. Germline-derived CDR1 and CDR2 are LNHDA and SQIVND (reference sequence). V was shortened by 7 bases and J by 0 bases, with 7 bases between the two germline ends. The CDR3 is 14 residues long. CDR3 coding DNA: TGTGCCAGTAAACGAGACTCTGGGGCCAACGTCCTGACTTTC. This encodes CASKRDSGANVLTF.

V and J are TRBV24-1 and TRBJ2-7; 9 bases agree with TRBD1. CDR1 is KGHDR, CDR2 SFDVKD, per germline. This CDR3 spans 13 amino acids. The V segment lost 9 bases and the J segment 5 bases; nucleotides outside the gene matches: 7. The CDR3 region has the DNA TGTGCCACCCAGGGACAGGGCATCAACGAGCAGTACTTC. As protein: CATQGQGINEQYF.

This chain links TRBV18 with TRBJ1-1, with 9 bases identical to TRBD1. J lost 2 bases, V lost 3 bases, and 4 bases had no gene match. Germline CDR1 and CDR2: KGHSH and LQKENI. The CDR3 is 15 amino acids. The CDR3 DNA reads as TGTGCCAGCTCACCGGGACAGGGCCCCAACACTGAAGCTTTCTTT. This codes for CASSPGQGPNTEAFF.

The rearrangement links TRBV11-3 to TRBJ2-3, with TRBD2 matching 10 bases. V trimming: 3 bases; J trimming: 3 bases; junction bases outside the gene matches: 3. Germline V lookup: CDR1 SGHNT, CDR2 YENEEA. CDR3 length equals 15 residues. The DNA of the CDR3 is TGTGCCAGCAGCTTCCCGGGACTAGCGACAGATACGCAGTATTTT. Its protein product is CASSFPGLATDTQYF.

The chain uses TRBV7-2 and TRBJ2-5; D remains ambiguous. CDR1 and CDR2 from the germline V gene are SGHTA and FQGNSA. The CDR3 runs to 14 residues. V was clipped by 5 bases and J by 5 bases, with 15 bases between them. The CDR3 region is CASSPMSGPETQYF. The CDR3, as DNA: TGTGCCAGCAGCCCGATGTCGGGTCCCGAGACCCAGTACTTC.

The chain joins TRBV6-6 to TRBJ1-1; maybe TRBD1 (5 bases). The CDR3 loop spans 15 amino acids. Germline V gene data show CDR1 as MNHNY and CDR2 as SVGAGI (reference sequence). V was shortened by 8 bases and J by 6 bases, with 22 bases between the two germline ends. DNA for the CDR3: TGTGCCAGCTTAGGGTCGGGGGAAGAACGGCCTGAAGCTTTCTTT. Residues: CASLGSGEERPEAFF.

This clone has more than one count but fewer than ten. CDR3 bases: TGTGCCAGTAGTATGAGCGGGACCAACTCCTACAATGAGCAGTTCTTC. It codes for CASSMSGTNSYNEQFF. The V and J genes are TRBV19 and TRBJ2-1, with 7 bases aligning to TRBD2. V was pared by 3 bases and J by 0 bases, with 5 bases of the junction left unmatched. This CDR3 comprises 16 residues. Germline V gene sequence: CDR1 LNHDA, CDR2 SQIVND (reference sequence).

The chain is built from TRBV12-3 or TRBV12-4 and TRBJ2-1, with D maybe TRBD2 (7 bases). CDR3 size: 13 residues. Trimming left V 6 bases short and J 9 bases short, with 15 bases between. The CDR3 coding sequence is TGTGCCAGCAGCCTGAGGGGGGGCGGTGAGCAGTTCTTC. As protein: CASSLRGGGEQFF.

V usage is TRBV6-1 and J usage is TRBJ2-3, with 9 bases lining up with TRBD1. Germline CDR1 MNHNS, CDR2 SASEGT. The CDR3 totals 17 residues. J was trimmed by 5 bases and V by 2 bases; bases with no gene match: 11. CDR3: CASSEFGTGYVEDTQYF. CDR3 in DNA: TGTGCCAGCAGTGAATTTGGGACAGGGTATGTCGAAGATACGCAGTATTTT.

This rearrangement joins TRBV5-1 to TRBJ1-2; TRBD1 is a possible D gene (6 bases). Between the trimmed V and J ends, which lost 4 bases and 4 bases, there was a span of 17 bases. The germline CDR1 and CDR2 sequences are SGHRS and YFSETQ. The length of the CDR3 is 15 residues. The CDR3 nucleotides read TGCGCCAGCAGCCTACCCCTGGACAGTTCCTATGGCTACACCTTC. Protein sequence: CASSLPLDSSYGYTF. Full variable domain (rest looked up from reference TRBV5-1 and TRBJ1-2): KAGVTQTPRYLIKTRGQQVTLSCSPISGHRSVSWYQQTPGQGLQFLFEYFSETQRNKGNFPGRFSGRQFSNSRSEMNVSTLELGDSALYLCASSLPLDSSYGYTFGSGTRLTVV.

The V call is TRBV14, the J call TRBJ1-6; 7 bases line up with TRBD1. The CDR3 covers 19 residues. V was pared by 0 bases and J by 11 bases, with 19 bases of the junction left unmatched. CDR1 is SGHDN and CDR2 is FVKESK in the germline V gene. The CDR3 nucleotides are TGTGCCAGCAGCCAAGAAAGGCCCTCCAACAGGGGAGTATCGACACCCCTCCACTTT. The encoded protein is CASSQERPSNRGVSTPLHF.

The rearrangement uses TRBV4-1 and TRBJ1-2, with 8 nucleotides matching TRBD1. Germline V lookup: CDR1 MGHRA, CDR2 YSYEKL. This CDR3 has 16 residues. V was clipped by 4 bases and J by 8 bases; unmatched bases: 15. This CDR3 is CASSPGTGPSRGGYTF. CDR3 DNA sequence: TGCGCCAGCAGCCCCGGGACAGGCCCTTCTCGTGGCGGCTACACCTTC.

J is TRBJ1-6 and V is TRBV23-1, with D hard to call. TRBV23-1 is an ORF, with its function uncertain. The CDR3 contains 11 residues. Trimming took 11 bases from V and 10 from J, leaving 12 bases between them. The CDR3 DNA reads as TGCGCCGGTAAGGGAGAATCACCCCTCCACTTT. It is translated as CAGKGESPLHF.